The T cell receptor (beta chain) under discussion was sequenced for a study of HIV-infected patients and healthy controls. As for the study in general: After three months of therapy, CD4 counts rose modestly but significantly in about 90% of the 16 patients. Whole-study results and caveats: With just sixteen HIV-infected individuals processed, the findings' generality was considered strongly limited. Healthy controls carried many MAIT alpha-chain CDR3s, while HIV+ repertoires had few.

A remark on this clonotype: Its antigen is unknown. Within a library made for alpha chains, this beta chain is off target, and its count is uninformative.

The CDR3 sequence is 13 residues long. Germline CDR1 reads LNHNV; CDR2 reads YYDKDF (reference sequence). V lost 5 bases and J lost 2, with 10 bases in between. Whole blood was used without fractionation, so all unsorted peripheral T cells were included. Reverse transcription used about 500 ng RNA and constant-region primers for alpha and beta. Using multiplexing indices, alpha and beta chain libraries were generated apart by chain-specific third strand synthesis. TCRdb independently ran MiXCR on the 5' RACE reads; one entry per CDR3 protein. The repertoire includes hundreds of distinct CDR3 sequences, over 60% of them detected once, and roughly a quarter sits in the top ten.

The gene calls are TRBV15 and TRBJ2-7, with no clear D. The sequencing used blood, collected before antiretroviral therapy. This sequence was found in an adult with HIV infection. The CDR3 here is CATSYPTAYEQYF. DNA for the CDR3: TGTGCCACCAGCTACCCCACCGCCTACGAGCAGTACTTC. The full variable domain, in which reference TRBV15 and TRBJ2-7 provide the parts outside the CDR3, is DAMVIQNPRYQVTQFGKPVTLSCSQTLNHNVMYWYQQKSSQAPKLLFHYYDKDFNNEADTPDNFQSRRPNTSFCFLDIRSPGLGDTAMYLCATSYPTAYEQYFGPGTRLTVT.